This T cell receptor beta chain comes out of a study of control samples from healthy donors and cancer patients (dated by TCRdb to the early 2020s). To note about this clone: The clone's antigen remains unknown. Base-call qualities are not available, and no considerably larger clone is one nucleotide away.

V loses 3 bases of germline sequence and J loses 0 bases, and the interval between the two ends is 17 bases. The germline V gene (reference sequence) supplies CDR1 LNHDA and CDR2 SQIVND. The CDR3 runs 18 amino acids, cysteine and phenylalanine included. The CDR3 DNA has 54 bases and is translated from base 1. Library creation used the immunoSEQ multiplex PCR assay. TCRdb holds this immuneACCESS table with in-frame rearrangements only. Some clones are missing; in checked studies, unresolved V genes explain under half, and the rest has no known cause. For this sample the table gives around 150,000 clones, of which 88% were detected only once. The ten most abundant clones make up more than 1.5% of the sample.

The source of this sequence is a man younger than 35 in good health. Sequencing used blood. In this chain, TRBV19 is recombined with TRBJ1-4; the D gene is perhaps TRBD1, from 6 matching bases. The base sequence is TGTGCCAGTAGTATGATTATCAGGGGTTGGGCAACTAATGAAAAACTGTTTTTT. Its protein product is CASSMIIRGWATNEKLFF.